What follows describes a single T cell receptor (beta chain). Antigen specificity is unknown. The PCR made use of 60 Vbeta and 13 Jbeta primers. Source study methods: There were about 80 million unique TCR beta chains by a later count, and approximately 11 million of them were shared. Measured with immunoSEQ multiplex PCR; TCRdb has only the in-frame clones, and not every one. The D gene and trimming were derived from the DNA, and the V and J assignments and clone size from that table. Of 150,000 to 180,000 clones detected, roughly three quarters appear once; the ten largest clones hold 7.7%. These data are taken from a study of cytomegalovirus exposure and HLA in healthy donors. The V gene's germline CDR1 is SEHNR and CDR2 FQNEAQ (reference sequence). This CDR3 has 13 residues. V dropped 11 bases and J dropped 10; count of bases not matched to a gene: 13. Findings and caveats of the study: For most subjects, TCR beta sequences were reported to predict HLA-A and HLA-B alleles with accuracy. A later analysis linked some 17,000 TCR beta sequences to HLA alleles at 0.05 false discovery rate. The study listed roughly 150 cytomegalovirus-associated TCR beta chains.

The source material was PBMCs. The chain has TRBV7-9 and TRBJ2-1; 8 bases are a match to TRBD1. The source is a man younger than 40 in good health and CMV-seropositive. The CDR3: CAGTRGPTREQFF. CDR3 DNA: TGTGCCGGAACCAGGGGGCCGACCCGGGAGCAGTTCTTC.